These T cell receptor beta chains were read from a single sample in a study of T cells in Graves' hyperthyroidism and ophthalmopathy. One entry per CDR3 protein results from TCRdb running MiXCR on the multiplex PCR reads. The sample includes fewer than 500,000 distinct CDR3 sequences, under 15% of them seen just once. Input material: blood. The source is a young man with Graves' ophthalmopathy. Each CDR3 is given with its conserved first and last residue. A D gene is named only where the DNA matches it firmly. Expanded clones are given a class, and other clones once, few, many or no size at all.

>.|many|TRBJ1-1|TRBV4-2
TGTGCCAGCAGCCAACGGGCAAAGGCCACTGAAGCTTTCTTT
CASSQRAKATEAFF
>.|.|TRBJ2-3|TRBV4-1
TGCGCCAGCAGCCAAGGACAGGGAGGAGGAAGAGATACGCAGTATTTT
CASSQGQGGGRDTQYF
>TRBD2|few|TRBJ2-1|TRBV5-1
TGCGCCAGCGGACTAGCGGGGCACTCCTACAATGAGCAGTTCTTC
CASGLAGHSYNEQFF
>.|few|TRBJ1-5|TRBV6-1
TGTGCCAGCAGTGAAACCCTGAATTTAGCCCAGCATTTT
CASSETLNLAQHF
>.|many|TRBJ1-1|TRBV5-1
TGCGCCAGCAGCTTGTTCCAGGGTGCTAACACTGAAGCTTTCTTT
CASSLFQGANTEAFF
>.|many|TRBJ2-2|TRBV6-1
TGTGCCACCCGGAGATATTACGCGAACACCGGGGAGCTGTTTTTT
CATRRYYANTGELFF
>.|.|TRBJ2-5|TRBV4-2
TGTGCCAGCAGCCAAGAAAGTATAATCCTTCAAGAGACCCAGTACTTC
CASSQESIILQETQYF
>.|many|TRBJ1-2|TRBV9
TGTGCCAGCAGCGGAAAACTTGGACAGACCCTCGAGGGCTACACCTTC
CASSGKLGQTLEGYTF
>.|many|TRBJ1-1|TRBV5-6
TGTGCCAGCGGGGTTGGGGCTGAAGCTTTCTTT
CASGVGAEAFF
>TRBD1|.|TRBJ2-7|TRBV3-1
TGTGCCAGCAGCCAAGATCCTCGGACAGGGGCCTACGAGCAGTACTTC
CASSQDPRTGAYEQYF
>TRBD2|many|TRBJ2-7|TRBV28
TGTGCCAGCAGATTCGGCGGGAGGATCTCCTACGAGCAGTACTTC
CASRFGGRISYEQYF
>.|many|TRBJ2-7|TRBV6-2/TRBV6-3
TGTGCCAGCACCCCACGGAGGGGGGGCCTTTTCAACGAGCAGTACTTC
CASTPRRGGLFNEQYF
>TRBD2|.|TRBJ2-3|TRBV10-2
TGCGCCAGCAGTGGGGGGGGACTAGCGGGGACTAGCACAGATACGCAGTATTTT
CASSGGGLAGTSTDTQYF
>.|.|TRBJ2-1|TRBV6-1
TGTGCCAGCAGTGAGGTGGCAGGGTGGAATGAGCAGTTCTTC
CASSEVAGWNEQFF
>.|many|TRBJ2-2|TRBV28
TGTGCCAGCACCCATACCGGCACCGGGGAGCTGTTTTTT
CASTHTGTGELFF
>.|few|TRBJ1-1|TRBV19
TGTGCCAGTAGTACCACAGGGTTTGAGTACACTGAAGCTTTCTTT
CASSTTGFEYTEAFF
>TRBD2|few|TRBJ2-7|TRBV5-6
TGTGCCAGCAGCTTGGAGGGGGTTCTCCGGCTAGCGGGGGGGCCTGAGCAGTACTTC
CASSLEGVLRLAGGPEQYF
>.|many|TRBJ1-3|TRBV30
TGTGCCTGGAGTTCGATGAGAAACACCATATATTTT
CAWSSMRNTIYF
>TRBD1|many|TRBJ2-7|TRBV5-8
TGTGCCAGCAGCCCCGCTGGACAGGGCAACGAGCAGTACTTC
CASSPAGQGNEQYF
>.|many|TRBJ1-5|TRBV11-2
TGTGCCAGCAGCGCTCTCGGGGTAGGAATTCAGCCCCAGCATTTT
CASSALGVGIQPQHF
>.|many|TRBJ1-5|TRBV30
TGTGCCTGGAACCGGGGGAAGAATCAGCCCCAGCATTTT
CAWNRGKNQPQHF
>.|many|TRBJ2-7|TRBV28
TGTGCCAGCAGTTTATACCGCGAGCAGTACTTC
CASSLYREQYF
>.|many|TRBJ2-1|TRBV12-3/TRBV12-4
TGTGCCAGCAGCGAACAGGGAACCTACAATGAGCAGTTCTTC
CASSEQGTYNEQFF
>.|few|TRBJ2-2|TRBV4-1
TGCGCCAGCAGCCAAGTGGACAGTCTTGGCGGGGAGCTGTTTTTT
CASSQVDSLGGELFF
>TRBD1|many|TRBJ2-7|TRBV29-1
TGCAGCGTTCAGGGACAGCGGACCTACGAGCAGTACTTC
CSVQGQRTYEQYF
>TRBD1|many|TRBJ1-2|TRBV6-2/TRBV6-3
TGTGCCAGCAGTTACCCAGGGACAGGTGGCTACACCTTC
CASSYPGTGGYTF
>TRBD1|many|TRBJ2-2|TRBV30
TGTGCACGGACAGGGTCGTACACCGGGGAGCTGTTTTTT
CARTGSYTGELFF
>.|.|TRBJ2-3|TRBV19
TGTGCCAGTAGTATTACCGGGACAGGGATAGCGGGGAGCACAGATACGCAGTATTTT
CASSITGTGIAGSTDTQYF
>.|.|TRBJ1-4|TRBV11-3
TGTGCCAGCAGCCCAGTCTCAAATGAAAAACTGTTTTTT
CASSPVSNEKLFF
>.|few|TRBJ2-5|TRBV6-5
TGTGCCAGCAGTTACACTAGCTTCGGAGAGACCCAGTACTTC
CASSYTSFGETQYF
>.|.|TRBJ2-7|TRBV7-2
TGTGCCAGCAGCTTAGTTTCTACCCCAACATATAGCGAGCAGTACTTC
CASSLVSTPTYSEQYF
>TRBD2|many|TRBJ2-3|TRBV18
TGTGCCAGCTCACCAAGGACTAGCGGGGCCCCCACAGATACGCAGTATTTT
CASSPRTSGAPTDTQYF
>.|.|TRBJ1-1|TRBV7-9
TGTGCCAGCAGGGAAAGCAAACCGAACACTGAAGCTTTCTTT
CASRESKPNTEAFF
>.|.|TRBJ2-6|TRBV19
TGTGCCAGTAGTAAAGGGTCCTCTGGGGCCAACGTCCTGACTTTC
CASSKGSSGANVLTF
>TRBD2|many|TRBJ2-5|TRBV12-3/TRBV12-4
TGTGCCAGCAGTTTTCACCTAGCGGGAGGGCTAGAGACCCAGTACTTC
CASSFHLAGGLETQYF
>.|.|TRBJ1-1|TRBV15
TGTGCCACCAGCAGAGATGGGGGGGATATACGAGGCACTGAAGCTTTCTTT
CATSRDGGDIRGTEAFF
>.|many|TRBJ2-7|TRBV29-1
TGCAGCGTTGTAGACTCCTTCAGCTCCTACGAGCAGTACTTC
CSVVDSFSSYEQYF
>TRBD1|many|TRBJ2-7|TRBV9
TGTGCCAGCAGCCCACACGCGGGACAGGCCTACGAGCAGTACTTC
CASSPHAGQAYEQYF
>TRBD2|.|TRBJ2-1|TRBV6-1
TGTGCCAGCACCGGGACTAGCGGGAGTCTAAACAATGAGCAGTTCTTC
CASTGTSGSLNNEQFF
>TRBD1|.|TRBJ1-3|TRBV7-9
TGTGCCAGCAGTAACCGGGACAGCTCTGGAAACACCATATATTTT
CASSNRDSSGNTIYF
>.|.|TRBJ1-1|TRBV5-1
TGCGCCAGCAGCTTGGAGGGGAGTCCTGAAGCTTTCTTT
CASSLEGSPEAFF
>TRBD1|few|TRBJ1-5|TRBV9
TGTGCCAGCAGCTCTACGACAGGGGGGCCAGGACAGCCCCAGCATTTT
CASSSTTGGPGQPQHF
>.|many|TRBJ1-2|TRBV7-8
TGTGCCAGCAGCTTTGGAAGGGACTATGGCTACACCTTC
CASSFGRDYGYTF
>.|once|TRBJ1-6|TRBV10-2
TGCGCCAGCCGTTCTCAGGGGATTGTCTCGTCGCCCTATAATTCACCCCTCCACTTT
CASRSQGIVSSPYNSPLHF
>TRBD2|many|TRBJ2-3|TRBV20-1
TGCAGTGCTAGACCGACTAGCGGGGGGCGGGGAGATACGCAGTATTTT
CSARPTSGGRGDTQYF
>TRBD1|.|TRBJ1-6|TRBV6-6
TGTGCCAGCAGTTACTCCAGGGGGTTCAATTATAATTCACCCCTCCACTTT
CASSYSRGFNYNSPLHF
>TRBD1|many|TRBJ2-7|TRBV7-9
TGTGCCAGCAGCTTAGCGGGACAGGGGAGGCCCTACGAGCAGTACTTC
CASSLAGQGRPYEQYF
>TRBD2|many|TRBJ2-1|TRBV3-1
TGTGCCAGCAATCTAGCGGGGGGCCACAATGAGCAGTTCTTC
CASNLAGGHNEQFF
>.|many|TRBJ2-7|TRBV27
TGTGCCAGCCGCCCCCTCGGACGGGATCCCTACGAGCAGTACTTC
CASRPLGRDPYEQYF
>.|many|TRBJ1-6|TRBV30
TGTGCCTGGAACCCGCAACAGGGAAATTCACCCCTCCACTTT
CAWNPQQGNSPLHF